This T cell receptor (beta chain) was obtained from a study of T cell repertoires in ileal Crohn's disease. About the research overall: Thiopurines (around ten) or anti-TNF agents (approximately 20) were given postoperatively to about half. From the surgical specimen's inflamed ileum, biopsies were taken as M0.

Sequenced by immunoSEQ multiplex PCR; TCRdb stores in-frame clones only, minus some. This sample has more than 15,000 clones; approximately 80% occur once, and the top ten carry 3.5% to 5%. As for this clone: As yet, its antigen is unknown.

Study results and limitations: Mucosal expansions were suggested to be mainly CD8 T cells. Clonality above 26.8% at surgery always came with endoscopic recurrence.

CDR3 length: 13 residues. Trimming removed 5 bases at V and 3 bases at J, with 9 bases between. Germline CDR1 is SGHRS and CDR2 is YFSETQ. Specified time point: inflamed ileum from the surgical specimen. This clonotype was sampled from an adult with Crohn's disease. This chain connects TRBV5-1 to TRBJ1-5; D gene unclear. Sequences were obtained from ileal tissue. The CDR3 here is CASSAGYNQPQHF. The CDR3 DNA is TGCGCCAGCAGTGCGGGATACAATCAGCCCCAGCATTTT.